This TCR beta chain was identified in a study of blood T cell repertoires in COVID-19. Produced via immunoSEQ multiplex PCR; TCRdb's table is partial and in-frame only. The table lists about 440,000 clones, roughly nine tenths of them singletons. The germline CDR1 and CDR2 sequences are SGHTA and FQGNSA. The CDR3 runs to 18 residues. The V end was cut by 0 bases, the J end by 6 bases, with 21 bases between. The genes are TRBV7-2 and TRBJ2-1; perhaps TRBD1 as D (6 bases). The sample was PBMCs or T cells enriched from blood (not recorded which). The receptor comes from a woman under 30 with acute COVID-19. The CDR3 coding sequence is TGTGCCAGCAGCTTAGCGCTAGTTAGTTCCAGGGGCGCCAATGAGCAGTTCTTC. Translated: CASSLALVSSRGANEQFF.